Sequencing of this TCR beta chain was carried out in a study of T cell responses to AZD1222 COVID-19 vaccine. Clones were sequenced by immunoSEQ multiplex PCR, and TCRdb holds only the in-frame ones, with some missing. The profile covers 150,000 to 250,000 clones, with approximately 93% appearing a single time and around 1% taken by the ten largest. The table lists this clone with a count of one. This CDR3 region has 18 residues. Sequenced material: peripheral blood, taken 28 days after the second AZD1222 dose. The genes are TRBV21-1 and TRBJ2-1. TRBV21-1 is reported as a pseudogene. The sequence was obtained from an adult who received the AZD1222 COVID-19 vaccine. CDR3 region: CASSNQEGRVPECNEQFF. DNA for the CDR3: TGTGCCAGCAGCAACCAAGAAGGGCGTGTCCCAGAGTGTAATGAGCAGTTCTTC.